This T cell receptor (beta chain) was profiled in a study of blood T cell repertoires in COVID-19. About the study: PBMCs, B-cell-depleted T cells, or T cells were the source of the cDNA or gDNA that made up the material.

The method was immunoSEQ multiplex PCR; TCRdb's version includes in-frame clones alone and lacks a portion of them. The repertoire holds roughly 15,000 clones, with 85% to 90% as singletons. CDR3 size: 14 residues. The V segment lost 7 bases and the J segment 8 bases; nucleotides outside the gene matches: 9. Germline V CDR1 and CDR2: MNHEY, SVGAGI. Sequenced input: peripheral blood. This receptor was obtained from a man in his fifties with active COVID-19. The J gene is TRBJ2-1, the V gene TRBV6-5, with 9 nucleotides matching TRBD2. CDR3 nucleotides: TGTGCCAGCACCCTGGGGACTAGCATCGATGAGCAGTTCTTC. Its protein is CASTLGTSIDEQFF.